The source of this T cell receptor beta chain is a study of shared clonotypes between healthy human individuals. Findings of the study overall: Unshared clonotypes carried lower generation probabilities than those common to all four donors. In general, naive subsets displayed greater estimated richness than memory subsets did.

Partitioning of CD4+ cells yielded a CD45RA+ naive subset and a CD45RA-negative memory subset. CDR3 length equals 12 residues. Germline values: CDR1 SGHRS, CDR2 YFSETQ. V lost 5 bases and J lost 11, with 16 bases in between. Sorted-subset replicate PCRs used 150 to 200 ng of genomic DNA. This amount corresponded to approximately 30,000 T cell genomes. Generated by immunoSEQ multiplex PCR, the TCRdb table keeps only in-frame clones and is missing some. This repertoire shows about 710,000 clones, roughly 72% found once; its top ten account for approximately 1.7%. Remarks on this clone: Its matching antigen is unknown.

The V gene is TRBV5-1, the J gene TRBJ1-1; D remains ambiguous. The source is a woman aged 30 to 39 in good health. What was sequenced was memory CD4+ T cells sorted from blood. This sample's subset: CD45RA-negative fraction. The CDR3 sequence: CASSSMSGLAFF. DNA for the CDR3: TGCGCCAGCAGTTCCATGTCGGGGTTGGCTTTCTTT.